A selection of T cell receptor beta chains follows, all from one sample in a study of blood T cell repertoires in COVID-19. Clones were read by immunoSEQ multiplex PCR, and TCRdb kept only the in-frame ones, dropping some. Among roughly 150,000 clones, over 85% were seen once, and the ten largest hold 2%. The sample consisted of peripheral blood. These receptors all stem from a woman aged 55-75 years with COVID-19, enrolled during active disease. The CDR3 runs from the conserved cysteine through the conserved F or W. A D gene is named only where the DNA matches it firmly. A clone size is listed for some rows: how often the clone was seen (once, few, many), or a class if it is expanded.

v_call: TRBV6-6; j_call: TRBJ1-5; d_call: .; clone_size: few; cdr3_aa: CASSTKGDQPQHF; cdr3_nt: TGTGCCAGCAGTACTAAGGGGGATCAGCCCCAGCATTTT
v_call: TRBV27; j_call: TRBJ1-2; d_call: TRBD1; clone_size: .; cdr3_aa: CASSQRQGAAKGYTF; cdr3_nt: TGTGCCAGCAGTCAAAGACAGGGGGCGGCGAAGGGCTACACCTTC
v_call: TRBV12-3/TRBV12-4; j_call: TRBJ2-1; d_call: .; clone_size: .; cdr3_aa: CASSELVHHEQFF; cdr3_nt: TGTGCCAGCAGTGAACTAGTTCACCATGAGCAGTTCTTC
v_call: TRBV19; j_call: TRBJ2-7; d_call: .; clone_size: .; cdr3_aa: CASSRDTHASYEQYF; cdr3_nt: TGTGCCAGTAGCCGGGACACCCACGCCTCCTACGAGCAGTACTTC
v_call: TRBV7-8; j_call: TRBJ1-1; d_call: .; clone_size: once; cdr3_aa: CASSLVAGGMNTEAFF; cdr3_nt: TGTGCCAGCAGCTTAGTTGCCGGAGGGATGAACACTGAAGCTTTCTTT
v_call: TRBV5-3; j_call: TRBJ1-2; d_call: .; clone_size: .; cdr3_aa: CARSSDSNYGYTF; cdr3_nt: TGTGCCAGAAGCTCGGACAGCAACTATGGCTACACCTTC
v_call: TRBV15; j_call: TRBJ2-2; d_call: .; clone_size: few; cdr3_aa: CATSSFTGELFF; cdr3_nt: TGTGCCACCAGCAGCTTCACCGGGGAGCTGTTTTTT
v_call: TRBV3-1/TRBV3-2; j_call: TRBJ2-5; d_call: TRBD2; clone_size: .; cdr3_aa: CASSQGAGTSAPQYF; cdr3_nt: TGTGCCAGCAGCCAAGGAGCCGGGACTAGCGCACCCCAGTACTTC
v_call: TRBV6-1; j_call: TRBJ2-7; d_call: .; clone_size: .; cdr3_aa: CASSEEGIRTVQYF; cdr3_nt: TGTGCCAGCAGTGAAGAGGGGATCCGAACAGTGCAGTACTTC
v_call: TRBV18; j_call: TRBJ1-1; d_call: .; clone_size: .; cdr3_aa: CASSPTTGDTEAFF; cdr3_nt: TGTGCCAGCTCACCCACTACGGGGGACACTGAAGCTTTCTTT
v_call: TRBV19; j_call: TRBJ1-2; d_call: TRBD1; clone_size: .; cdr3_aa: CASSKNTRTGSYTF; cdr3_nt: TGTGCCAGTAGCAAAAATACCCGGACAGGGAGCTACACCTTC
v_call: TRBV4-1; j_call: TRBJ1-2; d_call: TRBD1; clone_size: .; cdr3_aa: CASTPLQGVYGYTF; cdr3_nt: TGCGCCAGCACCCCACTACAGGGGGTCTATGGCTACACCTTC
v_call: TRBV18; j_call: TRBJ1-4; d_call: TRBD1; clone_size: .; cdr3_aa: CASSRQGGNEKLFF; cdr3_nt: TGTGCCAGCTCTCGACAGGGGGGTAATGAAAAACTGTTTTTT
v_call: TRBV7-2; j_call: TRBJ1-1; d_call: .; clone_size: .; cdr3_aa: CASSLVELTGQNTEAFF; cdr3_nt: TGTGCCAGCAGCCTAGTAGAGTTGACAGGACAGAACACTGAAGCTTTCTTT
v_call: TRBV4-1; j_call: TRBJ1-3; d_call: TRBD1; clone_size: .; cdr3_aa: CASSHTGVGNTIYF; cdr3_nt: TGCGCCAGCAGTCACACAGGGGTCGGAAACACCATATATTTT
v_call: TRBV9; j_call: TRBJ1-4; d_call: .; clone_size: .; cdr3_aa: CASSVGAGSGGRLFF; cdr3_nt: TGTGCCAGCAGCGTAGGCGCAGGAAGTGGAGGAAGACTGTTTTTT
v_call: TRBV6-6; j_call: TRBJ1-1; d_call: TRBD1; clone_size: .; cdr3_aa: CASSQSGQGSTEAFF; cdr3_nt: TGTGCCAGCAGTCAGAGCGGACAGGGCAGCACTGAAGCTTTCTTT
v_call: TRBV3-1/TRBV3-2; j_call: TRBJ2-1; d_call: TRBD2; clone_size: .; cdr3_aa: CASSPGLAGRIEQFF; cdr3_nt: TGTGCCAGCAGCCCCGGACTAGCGGGTCGAATCGAGCAGTTCTTC
v_call: TRBV2; j_call: TRBJ1-4; d_call: .; clone_size: .; cdr3_aa: CASRRGRDEKLFF; cdr3_nt: TGTGCCAGCAGACGGGGGAGGGATGAAAAACTGTTTTTT
v_call: TRBV2; j_call: TRBJ1-1; d_call: .; clone_size: .; cdr3_aa: CASSDSGSRGTEAFF; cdr3_nt: TGTGCCAGCAGTGACAGTGGGTCTCGGGGTACTGAAGCTTTCTTT
v_call: TRBV4-1; j_call: TRBJ2-7; d_call: .; clone_size: .; cdr3_aa: CASSQDWRGSYEQYF; cdr3_nt: TGCGCCAGCAGCCAAGATTGGCGGGGTAGTTACGAGCAGTACTTC
v_call: TRBV19; j_call: TRBJ2-2; d_call: .; clone_size: .; cdr3_aa: CASHPPNTGELFF; cdr3_nt: TGTGCCAGTCATCCCCCGAACACCGGGGAGCTGTTTTTT
v_call: TRBV6-5; j_call: TRBJ1-2; d_call: TRBD1; clone_size: once; cdr3_aa: CASSAGGDREYGYTF; cdr3_nt: TGTGCCAGCAGCGCCGGAGGGGACAGGGAATATGGCTACACCTTC
v_call: TRBV4-3; j_call: TRBJ1-6; d_call: TRBD1; clone_size: .; cdr3_aa: CASSQDQPGGSPLHF; cdr3_nt: TGCGCCAGCAGCCAAGATCAGCCAGGGGGTTCACCCCTCCACTTT